This T cell receptor beta chain was documented in a study of T cells after yellow fever vaccination. Looking at the study overall: The authors prepared low-cell-number fractions using SMART-Seq v4 Ultra Low Input. The study's findings and limits: Just a small share of clonotypes turned up in the CD4 compartment as well as the CD8 compartment. At under 98% for CD4 and over 80% for CD8, most primary-vaccination clones showed up again after the booster.

TCRdb re-analysed the 5' RACE reads in MiXCR, keeping a single row per CDR3 protein. The table records almost 600,000 distinct CDR3 sequences, about 13% of them present only once. The CDR3 is 15 residues long. The V gene lost 8 bases and the J gene lost 0 bases, with 15 bases spanning the gap. Germline loops: CDR1 LGHDT, CDR2 YNNKEL (reference sequence). This clonotype appeared many times. Its antigen is unidentified. Sequencing was performed on PBMCs, taken on the day of the yellow fever booster vaccination. The source of this sequence is a man aged 25 to 40 who received the YFV17D yellow fever vaccine. The rearrangement links TRBV3-1 to TRBJ2-3; TRBD1 might be the D (6 bases). The CDR3 DNA sequence: TGTGCCAGCGGTCAAGTGGACAGTAGCACAGATACGCAGTATTTT. Residues: CASGQVDSSTDTQYF.